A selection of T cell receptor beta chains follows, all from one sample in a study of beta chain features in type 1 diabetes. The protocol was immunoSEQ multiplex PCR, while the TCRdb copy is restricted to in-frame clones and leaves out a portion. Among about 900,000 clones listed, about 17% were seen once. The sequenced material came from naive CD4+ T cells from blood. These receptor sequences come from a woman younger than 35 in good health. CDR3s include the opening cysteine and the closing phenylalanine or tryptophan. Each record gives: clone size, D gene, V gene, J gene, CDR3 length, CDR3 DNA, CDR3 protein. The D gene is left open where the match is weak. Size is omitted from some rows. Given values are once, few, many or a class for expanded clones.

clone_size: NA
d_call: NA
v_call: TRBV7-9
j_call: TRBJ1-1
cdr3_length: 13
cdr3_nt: TGTGCCAGCAGCGCGACAGTGAACACTGAAGCTTTCTTT
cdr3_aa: CASSATVNTEAFF

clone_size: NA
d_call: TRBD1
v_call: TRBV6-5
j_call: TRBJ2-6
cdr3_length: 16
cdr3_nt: TGTGCCAGCAGTTTCAGACAGGGCGCTGGGGCCAACGTCCTGACTTTC
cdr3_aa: CASSFRQGAGANVLTF

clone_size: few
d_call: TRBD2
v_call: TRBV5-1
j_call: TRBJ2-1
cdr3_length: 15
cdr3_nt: TGCGCCAGCAGTCAGAACCTAGCGGGAGGGGGTGAGCAGTTCTTC
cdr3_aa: CASSQNLAGGGEQFF

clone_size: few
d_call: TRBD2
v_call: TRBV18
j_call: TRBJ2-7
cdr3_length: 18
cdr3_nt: TGTGCCAGCTCACCCTTAGGACTAGCGGGAGTAGCTCCGGGCGAGCAGTACTTC
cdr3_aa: CASSPLGLAGVAPGEQYF

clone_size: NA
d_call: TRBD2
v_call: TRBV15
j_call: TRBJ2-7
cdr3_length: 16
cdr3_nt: TGTGCCACCAGCAGCCTGGGGGCGGGAGGGCCTTACGAGCAGTACTTC
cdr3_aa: CATSSLGAGGPYEQYF

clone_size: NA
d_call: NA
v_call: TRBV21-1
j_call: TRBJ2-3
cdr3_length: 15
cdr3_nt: TGTGCCAGAAACCTAGGGGGGGAACGCACAGATACGCAGTATTTT
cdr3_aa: CARNLGGERTDTQYF

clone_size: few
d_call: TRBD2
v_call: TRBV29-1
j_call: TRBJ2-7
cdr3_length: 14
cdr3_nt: TGCAGCGTTGCCACAACTAGCGGCCATTACGAGCAGTACTTC
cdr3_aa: CSVATTSGHYEQYF

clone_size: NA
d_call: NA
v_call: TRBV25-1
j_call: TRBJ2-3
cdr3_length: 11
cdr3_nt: TGTGCCAGCAGTGCAGGAGATACGCAGTATTTT
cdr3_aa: CASSAGDTQYF

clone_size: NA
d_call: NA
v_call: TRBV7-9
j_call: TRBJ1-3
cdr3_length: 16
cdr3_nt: TGTGCCAGCAGCTCTTCCAGGGGATGGTCTGGAAACACCATATATTTT
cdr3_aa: CASSSSRGWSGNTIYF

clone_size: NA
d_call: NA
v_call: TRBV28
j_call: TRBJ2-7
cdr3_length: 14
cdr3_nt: TGTGCCAGCAGTTTATGGGCCCGCTCCTACGAGCAGTACTTC
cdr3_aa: CASSLWARSYEQYF

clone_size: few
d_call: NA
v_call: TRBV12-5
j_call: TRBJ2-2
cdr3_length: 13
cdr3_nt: TGTGCTAGTGCCCCGCCAGGGACCGGGGAGCTGTTTTTT
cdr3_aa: CASAPPGTGELFF

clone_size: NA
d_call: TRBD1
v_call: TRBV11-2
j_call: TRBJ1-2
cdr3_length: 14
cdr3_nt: TGTGCCAGCAGCTCAGGGACAGGGGCCTATGGCTACACCTTC
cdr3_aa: CASSSGTGAYGYTF

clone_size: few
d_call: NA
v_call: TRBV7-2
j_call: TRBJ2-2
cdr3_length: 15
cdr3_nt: TGTGCCAGCAGCGTCCCGGGGACAAACACCGGGGAGCTGTTTTTT
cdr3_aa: CASSVPGTNTGELFF

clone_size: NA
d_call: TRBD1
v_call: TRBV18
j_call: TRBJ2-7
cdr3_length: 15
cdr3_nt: TGTGCCAGCTCACTGCCGGGACAGGTCTTGGGTGAGCAGTACTTC
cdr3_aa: CASSLPGQVLGEQYF

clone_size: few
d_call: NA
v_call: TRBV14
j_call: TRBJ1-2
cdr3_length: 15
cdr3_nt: TGTGCCAGCAGCCAAACTAGGGGACCCTACTATGGCTACACCTTC
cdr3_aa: CASSQTRGPYYGYTF

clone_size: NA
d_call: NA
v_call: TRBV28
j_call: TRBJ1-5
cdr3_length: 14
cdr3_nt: TGTGCCAGCAGCACCTCCGGCGGGGGTCAGCCCCAGCATTTT
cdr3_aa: CASSTSGGGQPQHF

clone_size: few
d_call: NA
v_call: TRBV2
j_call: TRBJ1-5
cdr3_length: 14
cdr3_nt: TGTGCCAGCAGTGAAATCGGGGCCCCTCAGCCCCAGCATTTT
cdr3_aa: CASSEIGAPQPQHF

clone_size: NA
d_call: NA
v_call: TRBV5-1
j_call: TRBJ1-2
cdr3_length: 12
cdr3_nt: TGCGCCAGCAGCTCGACGCCAGACACCTACACCTTC
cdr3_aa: CASSSTPDTYTF

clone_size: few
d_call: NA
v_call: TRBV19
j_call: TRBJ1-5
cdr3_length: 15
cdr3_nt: TGTGCCAGCAAAAGGGCAGACGGTAGCAATCAGCCCCAGCATTTT
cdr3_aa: CASKRADGSNQPQHF

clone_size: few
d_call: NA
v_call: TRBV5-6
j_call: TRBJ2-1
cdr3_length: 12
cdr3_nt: TGTGCCAGCAGCTTGACAGCCCATGAGCAGTTCTTC
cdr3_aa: CASSLTAHEQFF

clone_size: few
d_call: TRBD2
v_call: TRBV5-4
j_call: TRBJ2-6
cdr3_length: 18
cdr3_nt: TGTGCCAGCAGCGCCCCGGGGGGGGGCGGAAGTGGGGCCAACGTCCTGACTTTC
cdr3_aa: CASSAPGGGGSGANVLTF

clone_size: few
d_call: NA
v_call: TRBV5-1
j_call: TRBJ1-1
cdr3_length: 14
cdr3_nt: TGCGCCAGCAGCTTGGACAGCCCGAACACTGAAGCTTTCTTT
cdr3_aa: CASSLDSPNTEAFF

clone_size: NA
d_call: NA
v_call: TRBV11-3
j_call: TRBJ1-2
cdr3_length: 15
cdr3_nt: TGTGCCAGCAGCGACAGACACGCCCCTAACTATGGCTACACCTTC
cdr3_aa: CASSDRHAPNYGYTF

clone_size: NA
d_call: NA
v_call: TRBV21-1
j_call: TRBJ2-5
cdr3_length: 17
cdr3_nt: TGTGCCAGCAGCAAAGCTGGGTCTCAGGGGACTCAAGAGACCCAGTACTTC
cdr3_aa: CASSKAGSQGTQETQYF

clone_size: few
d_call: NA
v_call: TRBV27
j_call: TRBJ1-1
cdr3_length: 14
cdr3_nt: TGTGCCAGCAGTTTCAATGCGTTTCGGACCGAAGCTTTCTTT
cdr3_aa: CASSFNAFRTEAFF

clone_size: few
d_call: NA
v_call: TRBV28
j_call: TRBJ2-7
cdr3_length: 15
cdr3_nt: TGTGCCAGCAGACCCGCGGGACAAATCTCCTACGAGCAGTACTTC
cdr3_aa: CASRPAGQISYEQYF

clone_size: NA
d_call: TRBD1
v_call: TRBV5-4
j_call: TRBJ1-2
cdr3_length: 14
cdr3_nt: TGTGCCAGCAGCTCACAGGGGTTTCACTATGGCTACACCTTC
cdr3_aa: CASSSQGFHYGYTF

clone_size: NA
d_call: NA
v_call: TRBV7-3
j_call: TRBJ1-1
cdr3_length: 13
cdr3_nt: TGTGCCAGCAGCCGGACACTAAACACTGAAGCTTTCTTT
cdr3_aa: CASSRTLNTEAFF

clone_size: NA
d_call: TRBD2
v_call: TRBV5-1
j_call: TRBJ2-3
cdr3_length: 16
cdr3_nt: TGCGCCAGCAGCATCGGGACTAGCGGAAACACAGATACGCAGTATTTT
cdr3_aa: CASSIGTSGNTDTQYF

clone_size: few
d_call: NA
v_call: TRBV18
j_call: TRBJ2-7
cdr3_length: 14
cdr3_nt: TGTGCCAGCTCACCAGGGTGGGGCTCCTACGAGCAGTACTTC
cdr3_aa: CASSPGWGSYEQYF

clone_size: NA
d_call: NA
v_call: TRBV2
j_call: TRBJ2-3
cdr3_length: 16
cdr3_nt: TGTGCCAGCAGCGGCGGCCGGGGACTTCGCACAGATACGCAGTATTTT
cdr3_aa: CASSGGRGLRTDTQYF

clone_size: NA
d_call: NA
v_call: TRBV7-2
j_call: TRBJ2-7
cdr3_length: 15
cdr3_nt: TGTGCCAGCAGCTTAGCCTTTACGGCGACCTACGAGCAGTACTTC
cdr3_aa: CASSLAFTATYEQYF

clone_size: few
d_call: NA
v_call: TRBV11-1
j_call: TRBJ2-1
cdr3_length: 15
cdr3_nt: TGTGCCAGCAGCCCAGGGGGGGGACCCAACAATGAGCAGTTCTTC
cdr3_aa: CASSPGGGPNNEQFF

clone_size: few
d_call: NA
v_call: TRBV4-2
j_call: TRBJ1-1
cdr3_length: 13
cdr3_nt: TGTGCCAGCAGCTTAGGGGGGAACACTGAAGCTTTCTTT
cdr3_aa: CASSLGGNTEAFF

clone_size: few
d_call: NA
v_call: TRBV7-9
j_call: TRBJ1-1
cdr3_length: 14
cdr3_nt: TGTGCCAGCAGCTTCCACCCTCAGAACACTGAAGCTTTCTTT
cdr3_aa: CASSFHPQNTEAFF

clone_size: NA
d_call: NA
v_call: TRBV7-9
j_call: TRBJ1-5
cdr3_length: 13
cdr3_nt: TGTGCCAGCAGCTTAGCCGAAGATCAGCCCCAGCATTTT
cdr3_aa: CASSLAEDQPQHF

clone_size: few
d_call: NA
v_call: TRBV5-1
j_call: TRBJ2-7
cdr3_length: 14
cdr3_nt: TGCGCCAGCAGCACCGACAGGAGCTCCTACGAGCAGTACTTC
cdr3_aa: CASSTDRSSYEQYF

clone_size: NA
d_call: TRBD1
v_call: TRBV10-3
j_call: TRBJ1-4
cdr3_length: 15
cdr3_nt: TGTGCCATCAGTGCCCACAGGGGAACTAATGAAAAACTGTTTTTT
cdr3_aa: CAISAHRGTNEKLFF

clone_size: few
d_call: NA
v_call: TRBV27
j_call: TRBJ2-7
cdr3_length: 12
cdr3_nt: TGTGCCAGCACGGACAGCCCCAGTGAGCAGTACTTC
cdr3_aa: CASTDSPSEQYF

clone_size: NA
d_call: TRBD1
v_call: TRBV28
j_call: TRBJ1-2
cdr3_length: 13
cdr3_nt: TGTGCCAGCAGTTTGACAGGGGGCGGAGGCTACACCTTC
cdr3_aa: CASSLTGGGGYTF

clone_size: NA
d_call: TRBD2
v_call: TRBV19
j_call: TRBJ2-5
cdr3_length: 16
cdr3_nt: TGTGCCAGTAGTACCATGACTAGCGGGAATCGGGAGACCCAGTACTTC
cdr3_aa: CASSTMTSGNRETQYF

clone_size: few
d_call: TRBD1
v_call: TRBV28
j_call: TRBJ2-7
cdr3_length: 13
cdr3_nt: TGTGCCAGCAGATTTGGGACAGTGTCCGAGCAGTACTTC
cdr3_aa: CASRFGTVSEQYF

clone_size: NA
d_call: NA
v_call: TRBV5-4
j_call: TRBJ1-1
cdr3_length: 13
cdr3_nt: TGTGCCAGCAGCTTCATGGCGAACACTGAAGCTTTCTTT
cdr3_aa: CASSFMANTEAFF

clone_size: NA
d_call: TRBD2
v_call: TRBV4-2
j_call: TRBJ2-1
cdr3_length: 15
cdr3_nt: TGTGCCAGCAGCCAGGAGACTAGCGATTACAATGAGCAGTTCTTC
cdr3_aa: CASSQETSDYNEQFF

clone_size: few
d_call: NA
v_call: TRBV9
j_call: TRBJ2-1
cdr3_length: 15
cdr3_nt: TGTGCCAGCAGCTCCCTGGGACAAAGAGACAATGAGCAGTTCTTC
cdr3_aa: CASSSLGQRDNEQFF

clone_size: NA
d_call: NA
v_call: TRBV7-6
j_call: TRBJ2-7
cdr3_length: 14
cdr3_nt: TGTGCCAGCAGCTTAGATTCGCGAACGGGCGAGCAGTACTTC
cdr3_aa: CASSLDSRTGEQYF

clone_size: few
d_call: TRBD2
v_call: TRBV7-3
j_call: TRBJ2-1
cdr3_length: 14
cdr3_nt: TGTGCCAGCAGCAGGACTAGCGATTACAATGAGCAGTTCTTC
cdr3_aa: CASSRTSDYNEQFF